The rows below give T cell receptor beta chains drawn from one sample of a study of CD8 T cells in Susac syndrome. Each CDR3 protein is one row after TCRdb ran MiXCR on the immunoSEQ multiplex PCR reads. This sample has 160,000 or so distinct CDR3 sequences, with 95% found just once. The source material was CD8+ T cells from PBMCs. The source is a human donor with multiple sclerosis. Both conserved end residues are part of each CDR3. D genes are given only for firm matches. Clone size is stated in some rows and not others, as once, few, many or a class when expanded.

d_gene	abundance	v_gene	j_gene	CDR3nt	CDR3aa
.	.	TRBV15	TRBJ2-7	TGTGCCACCAGCAGAGACCGGGACTCCGGCGAGCAGTACTTC	CATSRDRDSGEQYF
.	.	TRBV3-1	TRBJ1-2	TGTGCCAGCAGCCAAGAGTCCAGACGGGATTATGGCTACACCTTC	CASSQESRRDYGYTF
TRBD2	.	TRBV2	TRBJ2-1	TGTGCCAGTGAGGGGGCTAGCGGGGCCCACCCCTCCTACAATGAGCAGTTCTTC	CASEGASGAHPSYNEQFF
.	.	TRBV20-1	TRBJ2-7	TGCAGTGCTAGAGACCTTCTGAGCTCCTACGAGCAGTACTTC	CSARDLLSSYEQYF
.	.	TRBV7-9	TRBJ1-1	TGTGCCAGCATCCACAGCGGGACTGAAGCTTTCTTT	CASIHSGTEAFF
TRBD2	.	TRBV11-2	TRBJ2-1	TGTGCCAGCAGCTCGTCAGCGGGGCGTGAGCAGTTCTTC	CASSSSAGREQFF
TRBD1	once	TRBV27	TRBJ1-1	TGTGCCAGCAGTTTTGGGACAGTGAACACTGAAGCTTTCTTT	CASSFGTVNTEAFF
TRBD1	.	TRBV12-3/TRBV12-4	TRBJ1-3	TGTGCCAGCAGCGGACGGACGGACAGGGGAAATGGTGGAAACACCATATATTTT	CASSGRTDRGNGGNTIYF
TRBD1	.	TRBV4-1	TRBJ1-5	TGCGCCAGCAGCCTCTCCACAGGGGAACATAGCAATCAGCCCCAGCATTTT	CASSLSTGEHSNQPQHF
.	.	TRBV18	TRBJ2-2	TGTGCCAGCTCACCTGCATCCGGATCGAACACCGGGGAGCTGTTTTTT	CASSPASGSNTGELFF
.	.	TRBV5-1	TRBJ2-3	TGCGCCAGCAGCGGCTTTGATAGCGGAACTAGCACAGATACGCAGTATTTT	CASSGFDSGTSTDTQYF
.	.	TRBV14	TRBJ2-5	TGTGCCAGCAGCCAAAGTTGGGGAGCCCAGGGGGAGACCCAGTACTTC	CASSQSWGAQGETQYF
.	.	TRBV12-3/TRBV12-4	TRBJ2-2	TGTGCCAGCAGGGACGATTACACCGGGGAGCTGTTTTTT	CASRDDYTGELFF
TRBD1	.	TRBV5-1	TRBJ1-5	TGCGCCAGCAGCCCTAATCCCGGGACAGGGTTAAATCAGCCCCAGCATTTT	CASSPNPGTGLNQPQHF
TRBD1	.	TRBV30	TRBJ1-2	TGTGCCTGGAACCAGGATCCGGGACAGATCTATGGCTACACCTTC	CAWNQDPGQIYGYTF
TRBD1	.	TRBV20-1	TRBJ1-2	TGCAGTGCTAGTTGGACAGGCTATGGCTACACCTTC	CSASWTGYGYTF
TRBD1	once	TRBV12-5	TRBJ1-1	TGTGCTAGTGGTTTGACAGGGGGAATGAACACTGAAGCTTTCTTT	CASGLTGGMNTEAFF
TRBD1	.	TRBV6-2/TRBV6-3	TRBJ1-2	TGTGCCAGCAGCTACCCAGGTTTGACAGGGTCGGAGTACACCTTC	CASSYPGLTGSEYTF
.	.	TRBV27	TRBJ2-1	TGTGCCAGCAGCCAGGGGTCCTCCTACAATGAGCAGTTCTTC	CASSQGSSYNEQFF
.	.	TRBV5-6	TRBJ2-4	TGTGCCAGCAGCGCCAGTGAAAACATTCAGTACTTC	CASSASENIQYF
.	.	TRBV7-2	TRBJ2-2	TGTGCCAGCAGCTTAATGTTTCCCGGGGACAACACCGGGGAGCTGTTTTTT	CASSLMFPGDNTGELFF
.	.	TRBV12-3/TRBV12-4	TRBJ1-1	TGTGCCAGCAGTTCTGGTGTGGCTTTCTTT	CASSSGVAFF
TRBD2	.	TRBV20-1	TRBJ2-1	TGCAGTGCTAGATCCTTGCGGGGGGCCTACAATGAGCAGTTCTTC	CSARSLRGAYNEQFF
TRBD2	.	TRBV7-3	TRBJ2-5	TGTGCCAGCAGCTTAACGGGAGGGAGAGAGACCCAGTACTTC	CASSLTGGRETQYF
TRBD1	.	TRBV24-1	TRBJ2-1	TGTGCCACCAGTGGGAGACAGGGCCGGAATGAGCAGTTCTTC	CATSGRQGRNEQFF
TRBD1	.	TRBV27	TRBJ1-1	TGTGCCAGCAGCTACCGAGGACAGGGCAGAATGGGCACTGAAGCTTTCTTT	CASSYRGQGRMGTEAFF
TRBD1	.	TRBV7-9	TRBJ2-7	TGTGCCAGCAGCTTAGGGGACAGGTACTACGAGCAGTACTTC	CASSLGDRYYEQYF
TRBD1	.	TRBV6-5	TRBJ1-1	TGTGCCAGCAGTTCCCCGGACAGGGGAGTTATTGAAGCTTTCTTT	CASSSPDRGVIEAFF
.	few	TRBV6-2/TRBV6-3	TRBJ2-2	TGTGCCAGCAGTTACTCGAACACCGGGGAGCTGTTTTTT	CASSYSNTGELFF
.	.	TRBV6-5	TRBJ2-1	TGTGCCAGCAGTTGGGGGGCCCACAATGAGCAGTTCTTC	CASSWGAHNEQFF
TRBD2	.	TRBV9	TRBJ2-1	TGTGCCAGCAGCGTAGCTACGACTAGCGGGGGGGTGGACAATGAGCAGTTCTTC	CASSVATTSGGVDNEQFF
TRBD2	.	TRBV4-2	TRBJ2-1	TGTGCCAGCAGCCAGAAAGCGGGGGGTGGCTATGAGCAGTTCTTC	CASSQKAGGGYEQFF
.	.	TRBV29-1	TRBJ1-1	TGCAGCGTAAGGCAGGGCAAGTTGAACACTGAAGCTTTCTTT	CSVRQGKLNTEAFF
.	once	TRBV12-3/TRBV12-4	TRBJ2-6	TGTGCCAGCAGTTGGGTGTCGGGGGCCAACGTCCTGACTTTC	CASSWVSGANVLTF
TRBD1	.	TRBV13	TRBJ1-2	TGTGCCAGCAGCACGGGCAGGGGGCTTGACTATGGCTACACCTTC	CASSTGRGLDYGYTF
.	once	TRBV30	TRBJ1-1	TGTGCCTGGATGGGTGTAATGAACACTGAAGCTTTCTTT	CAWMGVMNTEAFF
TRBD1	.	TRBV2	TRBJ1-2	TGTGCCAGCAGTGCCACAGGGGGCCCGACTAACTATGGCTACACCTTC	CASSATGGPTNYGYTF
.	.	TRBV9	TRBJ2-3	TGTGCCAGCAGCGAATGGAGCACAGATACGCAGTATTTT	CASSEWSTDTQYF
TRBD2	.	TRBV9	TRBJ2-7	TGTGCCAGCAGCGTTTCTAGCGGGGGTTACTCCTACGAGCAGTACTTC	CASSVSSGGYSYEQYF
TRBD1	.	TRBV4-1	TRBJ1-2	TGCGCCAGCAGAGGGATTACCGGGACAGGGGTCTATGGCTACACCTTC	CASRGITGTGVYGYTF
TRBD2	once	TRBV18	TRBJ2-3	TGTGCCAGCTCACCGGGGGGGGACGCAGATACGCAGTATTTT	CASSPGGDADTQYF
TRBD2	.	TRBV29-1	TRBJ2-1	TGCAGCGTTGAGGATCTTAGACTAGCGGGGGTGAGCCCGAACTACAATGAGCAGTTCTTC	CSVEDLRLAGVSPNYNEQFF
.	.	TRBV5-4	TRBJ1-2	TGTGCCAGCAGCCTAGGGGGGGGGCCGCCCTATGGCTACACCTTC	CASSLGGGPPYGYTF
.	.	TRBV29-1	TRBJ2-7	TGCAGCGTTGAAATTAAGGCAGCCGGCACCGAGCAGTACTTC	CSVEIKAAGTEQYF
.	once	TRBV11-2	TRBJ2-5	TGTGCCAGCAGCTTAGGACAGTACCAAGAGACCCAGTACTTC	CASSLGQYQETQYF
TRBD2	.	TRBV15	TRBJ2-5	TGTGCCACCAGCCCCCACGGGGGGGGCCGAAGGGAGACCCAGTACTTC	CATSPHGGGRRETQYF
TRBD2	.	TRBV28	TRBJ2-3	TGTGCCAGCAGTCTACTAGCGGGGGGGCAAGATACGCAGTATTTT	CASSLLAGGQDTQYF
TRBD2	once	TRBV29-1	TRBJ2-7	TGCAGCGCAAGGACGACTAGCGGGGGTATATACGAGCAGTACTTC	CSARTTSGGIYEQYF
.	.	TRBV2	TRBJ1-1	TGTGCCAGCAGCTCTCCCCGGAGGGCACCGGAAGCTTTCTTT	CASSSPRRAPEAFF
.	.	TRBV7-9	TRBJ2-7	TGTGCCAGCAGCTTGGGGGACGGGTTGCGCGAGCAGTACTTC	CASSLGDGLREQYF
TRBD1	few	TRBV6-2/TRBV6-3	TRBJ2-3	TGTGCCAGCAGTTACGGGGACAGGGTAACAGATACGCAGTATTTT	CASSYGDRVTDTQYF